These 8 T cell receptor beta chains came from one sample sequenced in a study of blood T cell repertoires in COVID-19 (dated by TCRdb to about 2020). The method was the immunoSEQ multiplex PCR assay. TCRdb holds this immuneACCESS table with in-frame rearrangements only. Some clones are missing; in checked studies, unresolved V genes explain under half, and the rest has no known cause. Counted in this sample were roughly 160,000 clones; almost 85% of them appeared once. The top ten clones comprise about 11% of the sample. The sequenced sample consisted of PBMCs or T cells enriched from blood (not recorded which). Receptors originate from a man aged 50 to 59 who had recovered from COVID-19.

V usage is TRBV28 and J usage is TRBJ1-6, with 7 bases aligning to TRBD1. V lost 8 bases to trimming and J lost 1 base; unmatched junction nucleotides: 14. This CDR3 has 18 residues. Germline-derived CDR1 and CDR2 are MDHEN and SYDVKM. CDR3 nucleotides: TGTGCCAGCCACGGGTCCCAGGGGGTTGAGTCCTATAATTCACCCCTCCACTTT. Its protein product is CASHGSQGVESYNSPLHF.

The J gene is TRBJ2-1, the V gene TRBV7-3, with D maybe TRBD1 (6 bases). The germline V gene encodes CDR1 SGHTA and CDR2 FQGTGA. Trimming removed 5 bases at V and 1 base at J, with 12 bases between. The CDR3 loop spans 15 amino acids. The CDR3 nucleotides are TGTGCCAGCAGCCTTATAAGGGGGTCCTACAATGAGCAGTTCTTC. Protein sequence: CASSLIRGSYNEQFF.

Of note for this clone: The same CDR3 also results from other DNA sequences found in this sample. The chain carries TRBV5-1 and TRBJ2-3; 13 positions match TRBD2. J gave up 4 bases and V 0 bases, and 2 bases lay outside the gene matches. Germline CDR1 SGHRS, CDR2 YFSETQ. The CDR3 contains 16 residues. CDR3 sequence (DNA): TGCGCCAGCAGCTTGGCACTAGCGGGAGGGGCAGATACGCAGTATTTT. Translation: CASSLALAGGADTQYF.

This CDR3 is CASSSPQAGIITDTQYF. The DNA for the CDR3 is TGTGCCAGCAGCTCCCCTCAAGCGGGAATTATCACAGATACGCAGTATTTT. The chain couples TRBV5-4 to TRBJ2-3, with TRBD2 identical over 7 bases. The V gene end was trimmed by 3 bases and the J gene end by 2 bases; junction bases not matched to a gene: 12. CDR3 length: 17 residues. From germline, CDR1 is SGHNT and CDR2 YYREEE (reference sequence). Variable domain in full (rest from reference TRBV5-4 and TRBJ2-3): ETGVTQSPTHLIKTRGQQVTLRCSSQSGHNTVSWYQQALGQGPQFIFQYYREEENGRGNFPPRFSGLQFPNYSSELNVNALELDDSALYLCASSSPQAGIITDTQYFGPGTRLTVL.

The CDR3 DNA reads as TGTGCCAGCAGCCAAGATTTCCGCGAGGGAGGCTACACCTTC. Its protein is CASSQDFREGGYTF. This chain connects TRBV3-1 (or the pseudogene TRBV3-2) to TRBJ1-2, with no clear D. Germline CDR1 and CDR2: LGHDT and YNNKEL (reference sequence). This CDR3 contains 14 residues. V was trimmed by 0 bases and J by 8 bases, leaving 13 bases between them.

The rearrangement links TRBV3-1 (or the pseudogene TRBV3-2) to TRBJ2-1; TRBD1 aligns across 7 bases. With 3 bases clipped from V and 7 bases from J, the junction kept 6 bases outside the gene matches. CDR1 is LGHDT, CDR2 YNNKEL, per germline (reference sequence). CDR3 length: 14 residues. The CDR3 spells CASSQVNRGNEQFF. The CDR3 DNA reads as TGTGCCAGCAGCCAGGTTAACAGGGGTAATGAGCAGTTCTTC.

This clone showed up just a few times. Within the sample, other DNA sequences also encode this same CDR3. The V gene is TRBV7-3, the J gene TRBJ2-3; 10 nucleotides line up with TRBD2. Per the germline V gene, CDR1 is SGHTA and CDR2 is FQGTGA. The CDR3 sequence is 15 residues long. Unmatched junction bases numbered 2, after V lost 5 bases and J lost 0 bases. The CDR3 loop reads CASSRAGGSTDTQYF. In DNA form, the CDR3 reads TGTGCCAGCAGCCGAGCGGGAGGGAGCACAGATACGCAGTATTTT.

The chain couples TRBV6-2 or TRBV6-3 to TRBJ2-5, with 7 bases identical to TRBD1. The CDR3 is 17 residues long. Germline V CDR1 and CDR2: MNHEY, SVGEGT. With V trimmed by 2 bases and J by 4 bases, 13 bases remained unmatched. CDR3 sequence (DNA): TGTGCCAGCAGTTACCCGACAGGGTTGGGGTCTGGAGAGACCCAGTACTTC. Translating it yields CASSYPTGLGSGETQYF.